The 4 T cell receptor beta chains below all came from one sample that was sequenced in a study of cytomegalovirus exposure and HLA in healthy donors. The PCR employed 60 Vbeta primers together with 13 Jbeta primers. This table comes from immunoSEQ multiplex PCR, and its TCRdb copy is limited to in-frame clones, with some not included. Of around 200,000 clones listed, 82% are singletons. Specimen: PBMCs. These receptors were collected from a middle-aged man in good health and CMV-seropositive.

CDR3 nucleotide sequence: TGTGCCAGCAGCGAGTTCAGGGAGGGGAACGAGCAGTACTTC. It translates to CASSEFREGNEQYF. V and J are TRBV9 and TRBJ2-7; 7 bases match TRBD2. This CDR3 has 14 amino acids. Germline V gene lookup returns CDR1 SGDLS and CDR2 YYNGEE. The V segment lost 3 bases and the J segment 5 bases; nucleotides outside the gene matches: 8. Looking up the rest from reference TRBV9 and TRBJ2-7 gives the full variable domain: DSGVTQTPKHLITATGQRVTLRCSPRSGDLSVYWYQQSLDQGLQFLIQYYNGEERAKGNILERFSAQQFPDLHSELNLSSLELGDSALYFCASSEFREGNEQYFGPGTRLTVT.

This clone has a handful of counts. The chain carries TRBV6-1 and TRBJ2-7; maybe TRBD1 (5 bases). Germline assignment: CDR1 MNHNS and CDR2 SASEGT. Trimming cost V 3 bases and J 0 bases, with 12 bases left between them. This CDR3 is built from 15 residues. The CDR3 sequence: CASSDWQGSSYEQYF. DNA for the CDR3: TGTGCCAGCAGTGATTGGCAGGGAAGCTCCTACGAGCAGTACTTC.

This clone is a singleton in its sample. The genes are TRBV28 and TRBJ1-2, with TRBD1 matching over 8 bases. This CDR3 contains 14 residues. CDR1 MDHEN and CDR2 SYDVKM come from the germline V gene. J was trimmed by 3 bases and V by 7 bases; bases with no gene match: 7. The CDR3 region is CASTPDRDYYGYTF. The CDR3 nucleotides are TGTGCCAGCACTCCGGACAGGGATTACTATGGCTACACCTTC.

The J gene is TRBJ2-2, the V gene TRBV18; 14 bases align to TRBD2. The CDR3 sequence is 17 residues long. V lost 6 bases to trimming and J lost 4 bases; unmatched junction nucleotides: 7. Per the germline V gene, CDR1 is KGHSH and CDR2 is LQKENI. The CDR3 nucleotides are TGTGCCAGCTCTCCCGGACTAGCGGGAGGCCGCACCGGGGAGCTGTTTTTT. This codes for CASSPGLAGGRTGELFF. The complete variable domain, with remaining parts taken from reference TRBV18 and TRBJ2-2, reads NAGVMQNPRHLVRRRGQEARLRCSPMKGHSHVYWYRQLPEEGLKFMVYLQKENIIDESGMPKERFSAEFPKEGPSILRIQQVVRGDSAAYFCASSPGLAGGRTGELFFGEGSRLTVL.